A selection of T cell receptor beta chains follows, all from one sample in a study of T cell changes during pregnancy in multiple sclerosis. The method was immunoSEQ multiplex PCR; TCRdb's version includes in-frame clones alone and lacks a portion of them. The sample holds about 64,000 clones; about 96% are singletons and the top ten take 2% to 2.5%. This sample comprised CD8+ T cells from peripheral blood mononuclear cells, obtained after pregnancy. These receptors came from a female donor with multiple sclerosis, enrolled in a pregnancy study. Each CDR3 is given with its conserved first and last residue. The order of the fields is V gene, D gene, CDR3 length, J gene, clone size, CDR3 DNA, CDR3 protein. The D gene is left open where the match is weak. Rows may omit the clone size; those that give it use once, few, many or a size class.

>TRBV5-6|.|13|TRBJ1-2|.
TGTGCCAGCAGCTTACAGGTCCTGGCGGGCTACACCTTC
CASSLQVLAGYTF
>TRBV5-5|TRBD2|16|TRBJ2-1|.
TGTGCCAGCAGCTTAGCTAGCGGAAGCTCCTACAATGAGCAGTTCTTC
CASSLASGSSYNEQFF
>TRBV7-2|.|17|TRBJ2-1|.
TGTGCCAGCAGCGAACAAGCCCGGGGGGCAGCATACAATGAGCAGTTCTTC
CASSEQARGAAYNEQFF
>TRBV7-9|TRBD1|15|TRBJ2-1|.
TGTGCCAGCAGGGACCGGGACAGGGGGAATTATGAGCAGTTCTTC
CASRDRDRGNYEQFF
>TRBV25-1|TRBD2|18|TRBJ2-4|.
TGTGCCAGCAGTGAATACGGACTAGCGGGAGGAGCCAAAAACATTCAGTACTTC
CASSEYGLAGGAKNIQYF
>TRBV2|.|15|TRBJ2-7|.
TGTGCCAGCAGTGAAGAGGCTAGCGAAAGTTACGAGCAGTACTTC
CASSEEASESYEQYF
>TRBV28|.|14|TRBJ2-7|.
TGTGCCAGCAGCGCGCAGGGGATCCTCTACGAGCAGTACTTC
CASSAQGILYEQYF
>TRBV29-1|TRBD1|12|TRBJ1-1|.
TGCAGCGCCCTGACAGGGTACACTGAAGCTTTCTTT
CSALTGYTEAFF
>TRBV19|.|14|TRBJ2-2|medium-sized
TGTGCCAGTAGTAATACAGGGTTGACCGGGGAGCTGTTTTTT
CASSNTGLTGELFF
>TRBV7-2|TRBD2|16|TRBJ2-1|.
TGTGCCAGCAGCTTAGTCCTAGCGGGAGTTAAAAGTGAGCAGTTCTTC
CASSLVLAGVKSEQFF
>TRBV29-1|TRBD2|16|TRBJ2-5|.
TGCAGCGGGGGGGGGACTAGCGGGAGGGCCGAGTGGACCCAGTACTTC
CSGGGTSGRAEWTQYF
>TRBV5-6|.|12|TRBJ2-4|.
TGTGCCAGCAGCACAACGGACACGTCCGGGTACTTC
CASSTTDTSGYF
>TRBV5-4|.|14|TRBJ2-7|.
TGTGCCAGCAGCCCGGGACTTGATACCTACGAGCAGTACTTC
CASSPGLDTYEQYF
>TRBV5-6|TRBD1|16|TRBJ2-7|.
TGTGCCAGCAGCTCCGCCGGGACAGGGCGGTCCTACGAGCAGTACTTC
CASSSAGTGRSYEQYF
>TRBV6-5|TRBD2|12|TRBJ2-2|.
TGTGCCAGCAGGGGGGGGACCGGGGAGCTGTTTTTT
CASRGGTGELFF
>TRBV18|.|15|TRBJ2-1|.
TGTGCCAGCTCACGAGCGAGGTGGAGTTGGGATGAGCAGTTCTTC
CASSRARWSWDEQFF
>TRBV10-1|.|12|TRBJ2-7|.
TGCGCCAGCACCCTCCCAGTCGACGAGCAGTACTTC
CASTLPVDEQYF
>TRBV5-1|.|16|TRBJ2-1|.
TGCGCCAGCAGCTTGGGGGGCGGCGCCTTAAACAATGAGCAGTTCTTC
CASSLGGGALNNEQFF
>TRBV7-9|.|11|TRBJ2-7|.
TGTGCCAGCAGTCCAGGGTACGAGCAGTACTTC
CASSPGYEQYF
>TRBV9|.|15|TRBJ2-5|.
TGTGCCAGCAGCGTAGCGAACCAGGGTTTCGAGACCCAGTACTTC
CASSVANQGFETQYF
>TRBV11-2|.|14|TRBJ2-7|.
TGTGCCAGCAGCTTAACGGGTTTTGCCTACGAGCAGTACTTC
CASSLTGFAYEQYF
>TRBV5-4|.|13|TRBJ2-2|.
TGTGCCAGCAGGGGCAGAGACACCGGGGAGCTGTTTTTT
CASRGRDTGELFF
>TRBV7-9|TRBD2|16|TRBJ2-3|once
TGTGCCAGCAGCTTAGAACTAGCGGGAGTCACAGATACGCAGTATTTT
CASSLELAGVTDTQYF
>TRBV27|TRBD2|15|TRBJ2-7|.
TGTGCCAGCAGTCTCCTACTAGCGGGAGGGCTCGAGCAGTACTTC
CASSLLLAGGLEQYF
>TRBV15|TRBD1|20|TRBJ1-5|.
TGTGCCACCAGCAGAGGAGTTTACAGGGGGCATCTCGCAAGCAATCAGCCCCAGCATTTT
CATSRGVYRGHLASNQPQHF
>TRBV6-5|TRBD2|15|TRBJ2-1|.
TGTGCCAGCAGTCGGACTAGCGGGCAGTACAATGAGCAGTTCTTC
CASSRTSGQYNEQFF
>TRBV19|.|13|TRBJ2-7|.
TGTGCCAGTAGTATTATCCAGGGTTACGAGCAGTACTTC
CASSIIQGYEQYF
>TRBV13|.|16|TRBJ2-7|.
TGTGCCAGCAGCTTAGGTCAGGGGATGAAGTCCTACGAGCAGTACTTC
CASSLGQGMKSYEQYF
>TRBV18|.|11|TRBJ1-2|.
TGTGCCAGCTCACCATCAGATGGCTACACCTTC
CASSPSDGYTF
>TRBV27|TRBD1|15|TRBJ1-5|.
TGTGCCAGCAGTCAAGGGACAGGGGGCAATCAGCCCCAGCATTTT
CASSQGTGGNQPQHF
>TRBV28|.|17|TRBJ2-3|.
TGTGCCAGCAGTCCCCCCCGGAGGAGCTCCGACGCAGATACGCAGTATTTT
CASSPPRRSSDADTQYF
>TRBV10-3|TRBD2|18|TRBJ2-3|.
TGTGCCATCAGTGAGCGACTAGCGGGGCTCTCCAGCACAGATACGCAGTATTTT
CAISERLAGLSSTDTQYF
>TRBV4-1|.|13|TRBJ2-1|.
TGCGCCAGCAGCCAAGATTCCGTCAATGAGCAGTTCTTC
CASSQDSVNEQFF
>TRBV7-2|TRBD2|18|TRBJ2-2|.
TGTGCCAGCAGCTTTGCCCCTCCAGCGGGAGGATACACCGGGGAGCTGTTTTTT
CASSFAPPAGGYTGELFF